This T cell receptor (beta chain) was sequenced for a study of regulatory T cells in long-lasting Graves disease. Whole-study results and caveats: A limited number of samples was an acknowledged limitation. Newly diagnosed disease favored TRBV20-1 and TRBJ2-1 over persistent disease. In persistent patients, shared public clonotypes (around 2,500) outnumbered those in new patients (about 890).

J gave up 1 base and V 6 bases, and 5 bases lay outside the gene matches. The CDR3 extends over 14 amino acids. The germline V gene has CDR1 MDHEN and CDR2 SYDVKM. Concerning this clonotype itself: Its cognate antigen is unknown. It may be a read error: a sequence one base away is much more abundant.

The sample's time point: persistent/refractory GD, antithyroid drugs over 5 years with positive TRAb. RNA extracted from PBMCs served as the sequencing template. Construction of TCR beta libraries relied on iRepertoire HTBI primers and on Arm-PCR targeting CDR3 regions. TCRdb called the multiplex PCR reads again in MiXCR, with one record for every CDR3 protein. The sample lists fewer than 400,000 distinct CDR3 sequences, 15% to 20% seen once, with roughly 27% in the top ten. The specimen was peripheral blood mononuclear cells (PBMCs), collected when the disease was refractory, from a patient treated with antithyroid drugs. The chain uses TRBV28 and TRBJ2-5; 7 nucleotides match TRBD1. The TCR was taken from a female donor with Graves disease. In nucleotides, the CDR3 is TGTGCCAGCAGCCTGGGACAGTCCCAAGAGACCCAGTACTTC. It codes for CASSLGQSQETQYF.